Below, 26 T cell receptor beta chains from the same sample are listed, as sequenced in a study of regulatory T cells in long-lasting Graves disease. Library construction for TCR beta used iRepertoire HTBI primers and Arm-PCR of CDR3 regions. TCRdb reprocessed the multiplex PCR reads via MiXCR and lists one record per CDR3 protein. Of a few hundred thousand distinct CDR3 sequences listed, 23% are singletons. The time point was: persistent/refractory GD, antithyroid drugs over 5 years with positive TRAb. The TCR library used RNA extracted from PBMCs. Sequencing was performed on peripheral blood mononuclear cells (PBMCs), taken when the disease was refractory, from a patient treated with antithyroid drugs. The receptors were sampled from a female donor with Graves disease.

A remark on this clonotype: Mismatch with germline at one junction end may stem from a read error. The gene calls are TRBV20-1 and TRBJ1-5; D is undetermined. Looked up from germline, CDR1 is DFQATT and CDR2 is SNEGSKA (reference sequence). CDR3 length equals 11 residues. In nucleotides, the CDR3 is TGCAGTCCTAGTCCGAATCAGCCCCAGCATTTT. Translation gives CSPSPNQPQHF.

With regard to this clonotype: A much more abundant neighbour one base away suggests this may be a read error. The J gene is TRBJ1-4, the V gene TRBV28; no clear D gene. Per the germline V gene, CDR1 is MDHEN and CDR2 is SYDVKM. CDR3 size: 13 residues. The CDR3 DNA sequence: TGTGCCAGCAGTTTATTCACTAATGACAAACTGTTTTTT. It codes for CASSLFTNDKLFF.

The V and J genes are TRBV29-1 and TRBJ1-2; 9 positions agree with TRBD1. V dropped 2 bases and J dropped 1; count of bases not matched to a gene: 2. The CDR3 length is 14 residues. The germline V gene has CDR1 SQVTM and CDR2 ANQGSEA. The CDR3 loop is CSVETDRGNYGYTF. The CDR3 nucleotides are TGCAGCGTTGAAACGGACAGGGGTAACTATGGCTACACCTTC.

The chain is built from TRBV20-1 and TRBJ2-7, with a possible D match to TRBD2 (6 bases). CDR3 length: 15 residues. Per germline, CDR1 DFQATT and CDR2 SNEGSKA (reference sequence). The germline V and J ends were trimmed by 3 bases and 4 bases, with 19 bases remaining between them. The CDR3 nucleotides are TGCAGTGCTAGGCAATACGGTGGGAGGTTTTACGAGCAGTACTTC. This gives the protein CSARQYGGRFYEQYF.

This clonotype was detected only a few times. The CDR3 DNA is TGCGCCAGCTCCCCGGGCGCGGGAGGCCTCTCCTACGAGCAGTACTTC. Its protein product is CASSPGAGGLSYEQYF. The rearrangement joins TRBV5-1 to TRBJ2-7; 8 bases map to TRBD2. CDR1 is SGHRS, CDR2 YFSETQ, per germline. V lost 7 bases, J lost 0 bases, and 12 bases stayed unmatched. This CDR3 has 16 amino acids.

This clonotype was recorded many times. The V gene is TRBV2, the J gene TRBJ2-7, with TRBD1 identical over 9 bases. The CDR3 spans 13 residues. J was trimmed by 5 bases and V by 6 bases; bases with no gene match: 5. The germline gives CDR1 SNHLY, CDR2 FYNNEI. The CDR3: CASRGTGGHEQYF. The CDR3 DNA is TGTGCCAGCAGGGGAACAGGGGGCCACGAGCAGTACTTC.

The V gene is TRBV6-1, the J gene TRBJ1-1; tentatively, D is TRBD1 (5 bases). The CDR3 runs to 14 residues. Germline-derived CDR1 and CDR2 are MNHNS and SASEGT. Trimming removed 7 bases from V and 3 bases from J, with 15 bases in between. The CDR3 DNA reads as TGTGCCAGCATTACAGACAGCATATACACTGAAGCTTTCTTT. Translated, it gives CASITDSIYTEAFF.

This clonotype came up many times. The rearrangement links TRBV28 to TRBJ1-2; possible D gene TRBD1, 6 bases. Trimming shortened V by 6 bases and J by 1 base, and 12 bases separated the two germline ends. The germline CDR1 and CDR2 sequences are MDHEN and SYDVKM. The CDR3 spans 14 residues. The chain's CDR3 is CASRWTDGNYGYTF. As DNA, the CDR3 is TGTGCCAGCAGGTGGACAGACGGTAACTATGGCTACACCTTC.

This clonotype was recorded a few times. The chain uses TRBV5-1 and TRBJ2-7, with D possibly TRBD2 on 7 matching bases. V was cut by 2 bases and J by 3 bases, with 21 bases left in between. Germline loops: CDR1 SGHRS, CDR2 YFSETQ. The CDR3 runs 17 residues. In DNA form, the CDR3 reads TGCGCCAGCAGCTTAAGGGGGGGGGGTTCACTCCTCTACGAGCAGTACTTC. Amino acids: CASSLRGGGSLLYEQYF.

Ten or more counts support this clonotype. The chain couples TRBV15 to TRBJ2-5, with 10 bases lining up with TRBD2. The CDR3 is made up of 16 amino acids. Germline V gene lookup returns CDR1 LNHNV and CDR2 YYDKDF (reference sequence). V gave up 5 bases and J gave up 2 bases; unmatched junction bases: 8. CDR3 DNA: TGTGCCACCAGCCGAGGACTAGCGGAGAGACAAGAGACCCAGTACTTC. Translating gives CATSRGLAERQETQYF.

In this sample, this clonotype turned up many times. The chain recombines TRBV7-2 with TRBJ1-1, with D possibly being TRBD1 (6 bases). The CDR3 is made up of 12 amino acids. The germline V gene has CDR1 SGHTA and CDR2 FQGNSA. Between the trimmed V and J ends, which lost 4 bases and 9 bases, there was a span of 12 bases. CDR3 amino acids: CASSSTGIKAFF. As DNA, the CDR3 is TGTGCCAGCAGCTCGACAGGAATTAAAGCTTTCTTT.

Of note for this clonotype: The germline gene is not matched at one end of the junction; a read error may be the cause. The chain is built from TRBV6-2 or TRBV6-3 and TRBJ2-5; D might be TRBD2 (5 bases). Germline V gene data show CDR1 as MNHEY and CDR2 as SVGEGT. The CDR3 loop spans 15 amino acids. CDR3 amino acids: CASSHSEVRTETQYF. The CDR3 DNA reads as TGTGCCAGCAGTCACTCGGAGGTTCGTACGGAGACCCAGTACTTC.

The chain uses TRBV2 and TRBJ2-7; 7 nucleotides line up with TRBD1. In germline, CDR1 is SNHLY, CDR2 FYNNEI. Unmatched junction bases numbered 3, after V lost 1 base and J lost 0 bases. This CDR3 is built from 15 residues. CDR3 amino acids: CASSEEQGLSYEQYF. CDR3 sequence (DNA): TGTGCCAGCAGTGAAGAACAGGGGCTCTCCTACGAGCAGTACTTC.

The chain has TRBV6-1 and TRBJ1-1; D is uncertain. The CDR3 totals 14 residues. V was pared by 7 bases and J by 2 bases, with 14 bases between. Germline V gene sequence: CDR1 MNHNS, CDR2 SASEGT. The CDR3 nucleotides read TGTGCCAGCACCCTGGACCCAATTAACACTGAAGCTTTCTTT. Its protein product is CASTLDPINTEAFF.

This chain joins TRBV7-9 and TRBJ2-7, with D uncertain. Trimming removed 0 bases from V and 5 bases from J, with 11 bases in between. Germline V gives CDR1 SEHNR, CDR2 FQNEAQ (reference sequence). CDR3 length: 14 residues. The CDR3 nucleotides are TGTGCCAGCAGCTTAGCGCTGGACGGCGACGAGCAGTACTTC. Its translation: CASSLALDGDEQYF.

This clonotype was counted at least ten times. At one of its ends the junction is not consistent with the germline gene, which may arise from a read error. V usage is TRBV5-1 and J usage is TRBJ2-5, with D maybe TRBD1 (6 bases). The CDR3 is 13 residues long. Germline CDR1 reads SGHRS; CDR2 reads YFSETQ. CDR3 loop: CASSLQGSETQYF. In nucleotides, the CDR3 is TGTGCCAGCAGCCTCCAGGGGTCGGAGACCCAGTACTTC.

J is TRBJ1-1 and V is TRBV12-3 or TRBV12-4, with D possibly matching TRBD1 (5 bases). CDR3 length equals 13 residues. Trimming cost V 6 bases and J 4 bases, with 12 bases left between them. The CDR3 nucleotides are TGTGCCAGCAGCCTTATCCAGGGCACTGAAGCTTTCTTT. The encoded protein is CASSLIQGTEAFF.

The sample holds a few counts of this clonotype. CDR3 amino acids: CATQDGGAFF. CDR3 in DNA: TGTGCCACTCAGGACGGGGGAGCTTTCTTT. The chain employs TRBV28 and TRBJ1-1; D possibly corresponds to TRBD1 (5 bases). The CDR3 consists of 10 residues. V lost 10 bases to trimming and J lost 10 bases, with 13 bases between them. CDR1 is MDHEN and CDR2 is SYDVKM in the germline V gene.

This clonotype was recorded at least ten times. This chain uses TRBV28 with TRBJ1-1; D is uncertain. This CDR3 contains 14 residues. The V gene lost 8 bases and the J gene lost 6 bases, with 19 bases spanning the gap. Germline V lookup: CDR1 MDHEN, CDR2 SYDVKM. The CDR3 spells CASVKDPVGAEAFF. The CDR3 nucleotides are TGTGCCAGCGTAAAAGACCCAGTTGGCGCTGAAGCTTTCTTT. The full variable domain, its missing parts supplied by reference TRBV28 and TRBJ1-1, is DVKVTQSSRYLVKRTGEKVFLECVQDMDHENMFWYRQDPGLGLRLIYFSYDVKMKEKGDIPEGYSVSREKKERFSLILESASTNQTSMYLCASVKDPVGAEAFFGQGTRLTVV.

This clonotype was seen many times. The rearrangement joins TRBV12-3 or TRBV12-4 to TRBJ2-7; 8 nucleotides agree with TRBD1. Trimming cost V 6 bases and J 3 bases; bases outside gene matches: 4. The length of the CDR3 is 13 residues. CDR3 protein: CASSSTGGYEQYF. The CDR3 nucleotides are TGTGCCAGCAGCTCCACAGGGGGCTACGAGCAGTACTTC.

At least ten counts were recorded for this clonotype. The rearrangement links TRBV7-2 to TRBJ1-1; D might be TRBD1 (6 bases). The V end lost 1 base, the J end lost 5 bases, and 11 bases lay between the germline ends. Per germline, CDR1 SGHTA and CDR2 FQGNSA. The CDR3 length is 14 residues. The CDR3 loop reads CASSLDTGKTEAFF. The CDR3 nucleotides are TGTGCCAGCAGCTTAGATACAGGGAAAACTGAAGCTTTCTTT.

The chain couples TRBV15 to TRBJ2-7, with 9 bases aligning to TRBD2. Germline CDR1 reads LNHNV; CDR2 reads YYDKDF (reference sequence). The CDR3 covers 15 residues. The J segment lost 4 bases and the V segment lost 6 bases, leaving 10 bases of the junction unmatched. The CDR3 DNA sequence: TGTGCCACCAGGGACGAGCGGGAGGTCGGGTACGAGCAGTACTTC. It codes for CATRDEREVGYEQYF.

This clonotype was counted at least ten times. The gene calls are TRBV2 and TRBJ2-7; 11 bases are shared with TRBD1. With 4 bases clipped from V and 4 bases from J, the junction kept 6 bases outside the gene matches. In germline, CDR1 is SNHLY, CDR2 FYNNEI. This CDR3 spans 15 amino acids. CDR3 sequence reads: CASSVGQGARYEQYF. CDR3 bases: TGTGCCAGCAGTGTAGGACAGGGGGCGCGGTACGAGCAGTACTTC.

This clonotype was detected once. One base away lies a much larger clone, so this may be a sequencing read error. A read error is likely, as this CDR3 ends without the conserved phenylalanine or tryptophan. This chain links TRBV12-5 with TRBJ2-5; maybe TRBD1 (5 bases). Germline assignment: CDR1 LGHNT and CDR2 FRNRAP. V was clipped by 5 bases and J by 5 bases, with 15 bases between them. The CDR3 extends over 14 amino acids. The CDR3 DNA is TGTGCTAGTGGTACAAACGCAGGGATTGAGACCCAGTACCTC. Translated, it gives CASGTNAGIETQYL.

This clonotype was detected many times. This sequence joins TRBV6-1 and TRBJ1-2, with D perhaps TRBD1 (6 bases). The V and J ends lost 5 bases and 4 bases respectively, with 14 bases between them. CDR3 length: 14 amino acids. Germline CDR1 and CDR2: MNHNS and SASEGT. CDR3 sequence: CASSPTGSGYGYTF. The CDR3 coding sequence is TGTGCCAGCAGTCCAACAGGGTCGGGCTATGGCTACACCTTC.

The rearrangement uses TRBV6-5 and TRBJ1-5; D uncertain. Germline CDR1 is MNHEY and CDR2 is SVGAGI. The CDR3 extends over 20 amino acids. The V end was cut by 2 bases, the J end by 0 bases, with 23 bases between. This chain's CDR3 is CASSYDNSHHRQSSNQPQHF. The DNA of the CDR3 is TGTGCCAGCAGTTACGACAATTCACACCACAGACAATCTAGCAATCAGCCCCAGCATTTT.